This TCR beta chain was recorded in a study of shared clonotypes between healthy human individuals. Original processing methods: From ImmunoSEQ came sequences covering only the junction and carrying no quality scores, so filtering differed. Libraries were prepared by immunoSEQ multiplex PCR; TCRdb keeps only in-frame clonotypes and omits some of them. Clone size and the V and J calls come from that table; the DNA yielded D and trimming. The sample lists around 700,000 clones, roughly 70% occurring once. The CDR3 extends over 16 amino acids. The V segment lost 4 bases and the J segment 3 bases; nucleotides outside the gene matches: 11. Germline CDR1 reads PRHDT; CDR2 reads FYEKMQ (reference sequence).

J is TRBJ1-2 and V is TRBV13, with TRBD1 identical over 7 bases. This receptor was obtained from a woman aged 30 to 39 in good health. Sequencing was performed on memory CD4+ T cells sorted from blood. Subset in this sample: CD45RA-negative fraction. CDR3 in DNA: TGTGCCAGCAGCTACTCCGGGACAGCGAACTACTATGGCTACACCTTC. It yields the protein CASSYSGTANYYGYTF.